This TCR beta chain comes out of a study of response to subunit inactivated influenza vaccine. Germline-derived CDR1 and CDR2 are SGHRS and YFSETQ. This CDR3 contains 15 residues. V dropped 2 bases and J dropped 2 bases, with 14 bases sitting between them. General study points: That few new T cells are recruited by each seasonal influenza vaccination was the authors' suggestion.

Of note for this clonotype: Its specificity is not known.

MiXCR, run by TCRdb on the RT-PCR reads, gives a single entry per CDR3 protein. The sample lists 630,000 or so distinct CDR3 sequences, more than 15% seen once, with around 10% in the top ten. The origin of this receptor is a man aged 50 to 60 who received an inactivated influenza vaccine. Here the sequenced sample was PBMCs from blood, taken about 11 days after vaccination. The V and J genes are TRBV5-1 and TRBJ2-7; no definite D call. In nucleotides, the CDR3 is TGCGCCAGCAGCTTTAGTAAACAAGCCCCCTACGAGCAGTACTTC. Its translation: CASSFSKQAPYEQYF.